Each of the 21 T cell receptor beta chains below was sequenced from the same sample in a study of T cell responses to AZD1222 COVID-19 vaccine. TCRdb's table, derived via immunoSEQ multiplex PCR, lists solely in-frame clones and lacks some. The sample contains more than 95,000 clones, about 90% of which appear only once. Sequencing used peripheral blood, obtained on day 0 of AZD1222 vaccination. The receptors stem from an adult in good health.

This sequence joins TRBV30 and TRBJ1-2, with D perhaps TRBD1 (5 bases). Germline V gene data show CDR1 as GTSNPN and CDR2 as SVGIG (reference sequence). The CDR3 runs to 12 residues. Trimming took off 1 base at V and 4 bases at J, with 7 bases between the two ends. This CDR3 is CAWSDRPYGYTF. The CDR3 DNA reads TGTGCCTGGAGTGACAGGCCCTATGGCTACACCTTC.

The genes are TRBV28 and TRBJ2-7, with 9 positions matching TRBD1. The CDR3 length is 14 residues. CDR1 MDHEN and CDR2 SYDVKM come from the germline V gene. The junction had 3 bases not matched to a gene; V was cut back by 3 bases and J by 3 bases. The CDR3 protein is CASSLTGGDYEQYF. CDR3 in DNA: TGTGCCAGCAGTTTGACAGGGGGAGACTACGAGCAGTACTTC.

The CDR3 is CATSSQVSGQPQHF. The CDR3 DNA reads as TGTGCCACCTCATCACAGGTTTCGGGGCAGCCCCAGCATTTT. The chain links TRBV6-5 to TRBJ1-5; D is perhaps TRBD1 (5 bases). The V end lost 10 bases, the J end lost 7 bases, and 20 bases lay between the germline ends. The germline V gene has CDR1 MNHEY and CDR2 SVGAGI. The CDR3 has 14 residues.

The chain recombines TRBV18 with TRBJ2-7; 8 nucleotides agree with TRBD1. Looked up from germline, CDR1 is KGHSH and CDR2 is LQKENI. This CDR3 is built from 12 residues. V dropped 8 bases and J dropped 5; count of bases not matched to a gene: 5. The CDR3, as DNA: TGTGCCAGCCAAAGGGGACAGGACGAGCAGTACTTC. The encoded protein is CASQRGQDEQYF. The full variable domain, rest sourced from reference TRBV18 and TRBJ2-7, is NAGVMQNPRHLVRRRGQEARLRCSPMKGHSHVYWYRQLPEEGLKFMVYLQKENIIDESGMPKERFSAEFPKEGPSILRIQQVVRGDSAAYFCASQRGQDEQYFGPGTRLTVT.

This sequence joins TRBV6-2 or TRBV6-3 and TRBJ2-7; 7 nucleotides agree with TRBD1. Germline CDR1 and CDR2: MNHEY and SVGEGT. The junction had 3 bases not matched to a gene; V was cut back by 4 bases and J by 3 bases. The CDR3 is 13 residues long. The chain's CDR3 is CASSSGTVYEQYF. Written as DNA, the CDR3 is TGTGCCAGCAGTTCCGGGACAGTCTACGAGCAGTACTTC.

The chain links TRBV9 to TRBJ1-1; D is uncertain. CDR1 SGDLS and CDR2 YYNGEE come from the germline V gene. The CDR3 is made up of 14 amino acids. With 0 bases removed from V and 1 base from J, the gap between germline ends came to 7 bases. The CDR3 DNA follows: TGTGCCAGCAGCGTAGCTACGGCGAACACTGAAGCTTTCTTT. Its translation is CASSVATANTEAFF.

This clone turned up a few times. The rearrangement uses TRBV24-1 and TRBJ2-2; D unclear. V lost 4 bases, J lost 10 bases, and 12 bases lay in between. CDR3 length equals 13 residues. The V gene's germline CDR1 is KGHDR and CDR2 SFDVKD. The CDR3 region is CATSELGVEELFF. CDR3 in DNA: TGTGCCACCAGTGAGCTAGGAGTGGAGGAGCTGTTTTTT.

The CDR3 DNA reads as TGTGCCAGCAGCCCCGAGGATACCTACGAGCAGTACTTC. Translating gives CASSPEDTYEQYF. This chain joins TRBV5-6 and TRBJ2-7; no clear D gene. This CDR3 is built from 13 residues. The germline V and J ends were trimmed by 4 bases and 2 bases, with 10 bases remaining between them. Looked up from germline, CDR1 is SGHDT and CDR2 is YYEEEE.

J is TRBJ1-5 and V is TRBV19, with no clear D. V lost 0 bases and J lost 3, with 12 bases in between. The CDR3 covers 16 residues. Germline V gene data show CDR1 as LNHDA and CDR2 as SQIVND (reference sequence). The CDR3 spells CASSIEGAGINQPQHF. In DNA, the CDR3 is TGTGCCAGTAGTATAGAAGGTGCAGGAATCAATCAGCCCCAGCATTTT.

V and J are TRBV28 and TRBJ1-6; perhaps TRBD1 as D (5 bases). Per germline, CDR1 MDHEN and CDR2 SYDVKM. CDR3 length: 15 residues. Trimming cost V 2 bases and J 7 bases, with 12 bases left between them. CDR3 nucleotide sequence: TGTGCCAGCAGTTTACGGGGGACGCAAAATTCACCCCTCCACTTT. This encodes CASSLRGTQNSPLHF.

This chain links TRBV19 with TRBJ2-6; the D gene could be TRBD1 or TRBD2 (5 bases each). The CDR3 extends over 17 amino acids. The germline V gene has CDR1 LNHDA and CDR2 SQIVND (reference sequence). The ends were cut back, 3 bases at V and 0 bases at J, with 12 bases in the middle. The CDR3 sequence is CASSIVGGSSGANVLTF. DNA of the CDR3: TGTGCCAGTAGTATTGTTGGGGGTTCCTCTGGGGCCAACGTCCTGACTTTC.

This sequence joins TRBV27 and TRBJ2-7; 10 bases agree with TRBD1. Germline values: CDR1 MNHEY, CDR2 SMNVEV (reference sequence). J gave up 3 bases and V 4 bases, and 6 bases lay outside the gene matches. There are 15 residues in the CDR3. The CDR3 DNA sequence: TGTGCCAGCAGTTCACCGGGACAGGGGTACTACGAGCAGTACTTC. It specifies CASSSPGQGYYEQYF.

The J gene is TRBJ1-1, the V gene TRBV5-6, with 7 nucleotides matching TRBD1. CDR1 SGHDT and CDR2 YYEEEE come from the germline V gene. The junction had 8 bases not matched to a gene; V was cut back by 1 base and J by 11 bases. This CDR3 is 13 amino acids long. The CDR3 sequence: CASSLRKGARAFF. CDR3 DNA: TGTGCCAGCAGCTTGCGGAAGGGGGCTCGGGCTTTCTTT.

The rearrangement joins TRBV27 to TRBJ1-4; weak D call: TRBD1 (5 bases). The CDR3 length is 16 residues. The germline CDR1 and CDR2 sequences are MNHEY and SMNVEV (reference sequence). The ends were cut back, 5 bases at V and 4 bases at J, with 17 bases in the middle. CDR3 sequence reads: CASSRLRVGLNEKLFF. DNA of the CDR3: TGTGCCAGCAGTAGACTCAGGGTGGGGCTTAATGAAAAACTGTTTTTT.

V gene TRBV9 combines with J gene TRBJ2-2; TRBD2 matches at 13 bases. Trimming took 7 bases from V and 4 from J; bases not matched to a gene: 7. In germline, CDR1 is SGDLS, CDR2 YYNGEE. The CDR3 contains 16 residues. CDR3 nucleotide sequence: TGTGCCAGCGGGACTAGCGGGAACCCGAGCACCGGGGAGCTGTTTTTT. This codes for CASGTSGNPSTGELFF.

The V gene is TRBV27, the J gene TRBJ2-1; unclear D gene. The CDR3 is 14 amino acids. Germline V lookup: CDR1 MNHEY, CDR2 SMNVEV (reference sequence). The V gene lost 4 bases and the J gene lost 10 bases, with 17 bases spanning the gap. CDR3 coding DNA: TGTGCCAGCAGTTCCCGGCTAGAAGGCAACGAGCAGTTCTTC. Its translation is CASSSRLEGNEQFF.

The V gene is TRBV5-4, the J gene TRBJ2-5; no clear D. The CDR3 has 14 residues. Germline CDR1 SGHNT, CDR2 YYREEE (reference sequence). Trimming pared 4 bases from V and 2 bases from J, leaving 12 bases between. The DNA for the CDR3 is TGTGCCAGCAGCAACGGATTATTACAAGAGACCCAGTACTTC. Translated: CASSNGLLQETQYF.

V is TRBV6-6 and J is TRBJ1-2; D is perhaps TRBD1 (5 bases). The germline CDR1 and CDR2 sequences are MNHNY and SVGAGI (reference sequence). The CDR3 contains 14 residues. Between the trimmed V and J ends, which lost 0 bases and 8 bases, there was a span of 13 bases. Written as DNA, the CDR3 is TGTGCCAGCAGTTACTCTGGGGGGGTCCACGGCTACACCTTC. Its translation: CASSYSGGVHGYTF.

V is TRBV28 and J is TRBJ1-1; D unclear. Germline V gives CDR1 MDHEN, CDR2 SYDVKM. The CDR3 length is 15 residues. V was shortened by 8 bases and J by 0 bases, with 16 bases between the two germline ends. The CDR3 DNA reads TGTGCCAGCCGACTAAGATTATTCATGAACACTGAAGCTTTCTTT. This translates into CASRLRLFMNTEAFF.

The chain joins TRBV7-2 to TRBJ2-1; 10 positions match TRBD1. Germline V gene lookup returns CDR1 SGHTA and CDR2 FQGNSA. V trimming: 5 bases; J trimming: 15 bases; junction bases outside the gene matches: 7. The CDR3 spans 12 residues. DNA of the CDR3: TGTGCCAGCAGCCCCGGGACAGGGGTCCGGTTCTTC. Translated: CASSPGTGVRFF. Based on the CDR3 plus reference TRBV7-2 and TRBJ2-1, the full variable domain is GAGVSQSPSNKVTEKGKDVELRCDPISGHTALYWYRQSLGQGLEFLIYFQGNSAPDKSGLPSDRFSAERTGGSVSTLTIQRTQQEDSAVYLCASSPGTGVRFFGPGTRLTVL.

This clone was recorded once. The chain uses TRBV9 and TRBJ1-1; weak D call: TRBD1 (5 bases). In germline, CDR1 is SGDLS, CDR2 YYNGEE. This CDR3 is 17 amino acids long. V lost 0 bases to trimming and J lost 0 bases, with 15 bases between them. CDR3 in DNA: TGTGCCAGCAGCGTAGGCCCCGGGGGGATGATGAACACTGAAGCTTTCTTT. Encoded protein: CASSVGPGGMMNTEAFF.